This is a list of T cell receptor beta chains from one sample in a study of T cells in Graves' hyperthyroidism and ophthalmopathy. TCRdb fed the multiplex PCR reads into MiXCR, producing one record per CDR3 protein. The sample consists of around 300,000 distinct CDR3 sequences, about an eighth of them appearing once. Sequenced material: blood. The receptors shown here come from a woman aged 25 to 39 with Graves' hyperthyroidism that later progressed to Graves' ophthalmopathy. Both conserved end residues are part of each CDR3. A D gene is named only where the DNA matches it firmly. Clone size is shown for a subset of rows, as once, few, many or a class of expanded clone.

D: NA
size: many
J: TRBJ2-2
V: TRBV6-2/TRBV6-3
DNA: TGTGCCAGCAATGGGGGGATCAACACCGGGGAGCTGTTTTTT
CDR3: CASNGGINTGELFF

D: TRBD2
size: few
J: TRBJ2-3
V: TRBV7-9
DNA: TGTGCCAGCAGCTTAGGCGGGGGTGTACGGGATACGCAGTATTTT
CDR3: CASSLGGGVRDTQYF

D: NA
size: many
J: TRBJ1-1
V: TRBV6-2/TRBV6-3
DNA: TGTGCCAGCAGTTTACCCCCTGAAGCTTTCTTT
CDR3: CASSLPPEAFF

D: NA
size: NA
J: TRBJ2-3
V: TRBV19
DNA: TGTGCCAGTAGTACAACTAGTTTGGGCACAGATACGCAGTATTTT
CDR3: CASSTTSLGTDTQYF

D: TRBD1
size: few
J: TRBJ2-6
V: TRBV19
DNA: TGTGCCAGTAGGCCGGACAGGGCTGGGGCCAACGTCCTGACTTTC
CDR3: CASRPDRAGANVLTF

D: NA
size: many
J: TRBJ2-7
V: TRBV9
DNA: TGTGCCAGCAGCGTAGGGTCGGTGGGCTACGAGCAGTACTTC
CDR3: CASSVGSVGYEQYF

D: NA
size: NA
J: TRBJ1-5
V: TRBV5-1
DNA: TGCGCCAGCAGCTTGGATTCGGATCAGCCCCAGCATTTT
CDR3: CASSLDSDQPQHF

D: NA
size: many
J: TRBJ2-3
V: TRBV7-2
DNA: TGTGCCAGCAGCTTATTAACCACAGATACGCAGTATTTT
CDR3: CASSLLTTDTQYF

D: NA
size: NA
J: TRBJ1-1
V: TRBV4-1
DNA: TGCGCCAGCAGCCAAGTGGACAGCCTGAACACTGAAGCTTTCTTT
CDR3: CASSQVDSLNTEAFF

D: TRBD2
size: many
J: TRBJ2-1
V: TRBV12-3/TRBV12-4
DNA: TGTGCCAGCGGGCTAGCGGGCTCCTACAATGAGCAGTTCTTC
CDR3: CASGLAGSYNEQFF

D: TRBD2
size: many
J: TRBJ2-1
V: TRBV7-3
DNA: TGTGCCAGCAGCCCCTCGGGAGCGGGGAACACCTACAATGAGCAGTTCTTC
CDR3: CASSPSGAGNTYNEQFF

D: TRBD1
size: NA
J: TRBJ2-7
V: TRBV20-1
DNA: TGCAGTGTCCCGGGACAGGCCTCCTACGAGCAGTACTTC
CDR3: CSVPGQASYEQYF

D: NA
size: many
J: TRBJ2-7
V: TRBV28
DNA: TGTGCCAGCAGCCCAGGGGGGTTAGGGGACTACGAGCAGTACTTC
CDR3: CASSPGGLGDYEQYF

D: TRBD2
size: many
J: TRBJ2-1
V: TRBV11-3
DNA: TGTGCCAGCAGCTTAGGGGGCTTAGCGGGAGAGCTTGGAAATGAGCAGTTCTTC
CDR3: CASSLGGLAGELGNEQFF

D: TRBD2
size: many
J: TRBJ2-1
V: TRBV30
DNA: TGTGCCTGGAGCACCCGGGGAGCGGGGTACAATGAGCAGTTCTTC
CDR3: CAWSTRGAGYNEQFF

D: NA
size: many
J: TRBJ2-1
V: TRBV20-1
DNA: TGCAGTGCTAGAGATCCCCTGACGTCCTACAATGAGCAGTTCTTC
CDR3: CSARDPLTSYNEQFF

D: NA
size: many
J: TRBJ2-1
V: TRBV28
DNA: TGTGCCAGCAGTTTAAATAAGAATGAGCAGTTCTTC
CDR3: CASSLNKNEQFF

D: TRBD2
size: many
J: TRBJ2-1
V: TRBV7-9
DNA: TGTGCCAGCAGCTCGTTAGCGGGAGGGCTCATTAATGAGCAGTTCTTC
CDR3: CASSSLAGGLINEQFF

D: NA
size: many
J: TRBJ2-7
V: TRBV7-9
DNA: TGTGCCAGCAGCCCAGTGAACCGGGGGCCGCTCTCCGAGCAGTACTTC
CDR3: CASSPVNRGPLSEQYF

D: NA
size: NA
J: TRBJ1-4
V: TRBV6-2/TRBV6-3
DNA: TGTGCCAGCAGTATTACCGGCGGATCTCTGTTTTTT
CDR3: CASSITGGSLFF

D: NA
size: many
J: TRBJ2-1
V: TRBV28
DNA: TGTGCCAGCAGTTTAGTGGAGAGCTCCTACAATGAGCAGTTCTTC
CDR3: CASSLVESSYNEQFF

D: TRBD2
size: many
J: TRBJ2-3
V: TRBV7-3
DNA: TGTGCCAGCAGCCCCGGGGTAGCGGGAGGGCACACAGATACGCAGTATTTT
CDR3: CASSPGVAGGHTDTQYF

D: NA
size: NA
J: TRBJ2-5
V: TRBV5-1
DNA: TGCGCCAGCAGCTTAGTGCGGGCAGGACAAGAGACCCAGTACTTC
CDR3: CASSLVRAGQETQYF

D: NA
size: NA
J: TRBJ2-7
V: TRBV20-1
DNA: TGCAGTGCTAGAGATCATAGGAGAAGCTCCTACGAGCAGTACTTC
CDR3: CSARDHRRSSYEQYF

D: NA
size: many
J: TRBJ1-1
V: TRBV11-2
DNA: TGTGCCAGCGGATTAAAGTCGAACACTGAAGCTTTCTTT
CDR3: CASGLKSNTEAFF

D: NA
size: few
J: TRBJ2-1
V: TRBV29-1
DNA: TGCAGCGTTGAGACGGATACCTCCTACGAGCAGTTCTTC
CDR3: CSVETDTSYEQFF

D: NA
size: many
J: TRBJ2-1
V: TRBV7-8
DNA: TGTGCCAGCAGCCACTCAGGCAGGGGGAGGTTCTACAATGAGCAGTTCTTC
CDR3: CASSHSGRGRFYNEQFF

D: NA
size: many
J: TRBJ1-1
V: TRBV19
DNA: TGTGCCAGTAGCCGGGAGGGTTTGAACACTGAAGCTTTCTTT
CDR3: CASSREGLNTEAFF

D: NA
size: many
J: TRBJ2-7
V: TRBV27
DNA: TGTGCCAGCAGTTTAGCGGGTACCTACGAGCAGTACTTC
CDR3: CASSLAGTYEQYF

D: TRBD1
size: many
J: TRBJ1-2
V: TRBV11-1
DNA: TGTGCCAGCAGCCCGGGACAGTTGTATGGCTACACCTTC
CDR3: CASSPGQLYGYTF

D: NA
size: many
J: TRBJ1-5
V: TRBV28
DNA: TGTGCCAGCAGTTTATGGGCAGGGGCAAATCAGCCCCAGCATTTT
CDR3: CASSLWAGANQPQHF

D: NA
size: many
J: TRBJ1-1
V: TRBV28
DNA: TGTGCCAGCAGTCAAAACAGGGAAAACACTGAAGCTTTCTTT
CDR3: CASSQNRENTEAFF

D: NA
size: many
J: TRBJ2-1
V: TRBV30
DNA: TGTGCCTGGAGGGCCGGCTCCCAGGGTGAGCAGTTCTTC
CDR3: CAWRAGSQGEQFF

D: NA
size: few
J: TRBJ2-2
V: TRBV3-1
DNA: TGTGCCAGCAGCCATCTATCGTGGGACGAAAACACCGGGGAGCTGTTTTTT
CDR3: CASSHLSWDENTGELFF

D: TRBD2
size: NA
J: TRBJ2-1
V: TRBV5-1
DNA: TGCGCCGGCAGCCTACGACTAGCCTGGGATGAGCAGTTCTTC
CDR3: CAGSLRLAWDEQFF

D: NA
size: few
J: TRBJ2-7
V: TRBV5-4
DNA: TGTGCCAGCAGCACGGTTGAGGGAGCGATTACCTACGAGCAGTACTTC
CDR3: CASSTVEGAITYEQYF

D: TRBD1
size: few
J: TRBJ2-6
V: TRBV19
DNA: TGTGCCAGTAGTTTACAGGGGGGCTCTGGGGCCAACGTCCTGACTTTC
CDR3: CASSLQGGSGANVLTF

D: NA
size: many
J: TRBJ2-7
V: TRBV7-2
DNA: TGTGCCAGCAGCTCCTTCAGGACCTACGAGCAGTACTTC
CDR3: CASSSFRTYEQYF

D: TRBD1
size: few
J: TRBJ1-5
V: TRBV2
DNA: TGTGCCAGCAGTGAAATGGGACAGGGGAGTCAGCCCCAGCATTTT
CDR3: CASSEMGQGSQPQHF

D: NA
size: many
J: TRBJ1-1
V: TRBV7-3
DNA: TGTGCCAGCAGCCCTACGGGGGGAGGACGGACTGAAGCTTTCTTT
CDR3: CASSPTGGGRTEAFF

D: NA
size: many
J: TRBJ2-2
V: TRBV20-1
DNA: TGCAGTGCTCCGGACTTGTTGAGTGGTGACACCGGGGAGCTGTTTTTT
CDR3: CSAPDLLSGDTGELFF

D: NA
size: many
J: TRBJ1-5
V: TRBV2
DNA: TGTGCCAGCAGTGACATGGCTAGCAATCAGCCCCAGCATTTT
CDR3: CASSDMASNQPQHF

D: NA
size: many
J: TRBJ2-5
V: TRBV5-1
DNA: TGCGCCAGCACGGACAGAATCTCGGAGACCCAGTACTTC
CDR3: CASTDRISETQYF

D: TRBD2
size: many
J: TRBJ2-1
V: TRBV6-2/TRBV6-3
DNA: TGTGCCAGCACATACCGGGCTAGCGGGAGTGTGGATGAGCAGTTCTTC
CDR3: CASTYRASGSVDEQFF

D: NA
size: NA
J: TRBJ1-3
V: TRBV28
DNA: TGTGCCAGCAGTTTAGGTAGCTCTGGAAACACCATATATTTT
CDR3: CASSLGSSGNTIYF

D: NA
size: many
J: TRBJ1-5
V: TRBV2
DNA: TGTGCCAGCAGTGATTCCCGCCGGGATCAGCCCCAGCATTTT
CDR3: CASSDSRRDQPQHF

D: NA
size: NA
J: TRBJ1-5
V: TRBV6-5
DNA: TGTGCCAGCAGTTACTCGATTAATCAGCCCCAGCATTTT
CDR3: CASSYSINQPQHF

D: NA
size: many
J: TRBJ2-1
V: TRBV11-2
DNA: TGTGCCAGCAGCCTTCGGAGAACAGATTACTACAATGAGCAGTTCTTC
CDR3: CASSLRRTDYYNEQFF

D: TRBD2
size: many
J: TRBJ2-3
V: TRBV10-3
DNA: TGTGCCATCAGTGAGAGAAGTCTAGCGGGAGGAACAGATACGCAGTATTTT
CDR3: CAISERSLAGGTDTQYF

D: TRBD2
size: few
J: TRBJ2-2
V: TRBV19
DNA: TGTGCCAGTAGTATGGGTAGCGGGAGGGACACCGGGGAGCTGTTTTTT
CDR3: CASSMGSGRDTGELFF

D: TRBD1
size: many
J: TRBJ2-5
V: TRBV18
DNA: TGTGCCAGCTCACCGGACAGGGGCGGTCGGGAGACCCAGTACTTC
CDR3: CASSPDRGGRETQYF

D: NA
size: few
J: TRBJ1-3
V: TRBV20-1
DNA: TGCAGTGCTAGAAACTCTGGAAACACCATATATTTT
CDR3: CSARNSGNTIYF

D: TRBD2
size: few
J: TRBJ2-4
V: TRBV30
DNA: TGTGCCTGGAGTGGGACTAGCGGGAGGGGCCACATTCAGTACTTC
CDR3: CAWSGTSGRGHIQYF

D: NA
size: many
J: TRBJ2-1
V: TRBV20-1
DNA: TGCAGTGCTATTAACCAGAATGAGCAGTTCTTC
CDR3: CSAINQNEQFF